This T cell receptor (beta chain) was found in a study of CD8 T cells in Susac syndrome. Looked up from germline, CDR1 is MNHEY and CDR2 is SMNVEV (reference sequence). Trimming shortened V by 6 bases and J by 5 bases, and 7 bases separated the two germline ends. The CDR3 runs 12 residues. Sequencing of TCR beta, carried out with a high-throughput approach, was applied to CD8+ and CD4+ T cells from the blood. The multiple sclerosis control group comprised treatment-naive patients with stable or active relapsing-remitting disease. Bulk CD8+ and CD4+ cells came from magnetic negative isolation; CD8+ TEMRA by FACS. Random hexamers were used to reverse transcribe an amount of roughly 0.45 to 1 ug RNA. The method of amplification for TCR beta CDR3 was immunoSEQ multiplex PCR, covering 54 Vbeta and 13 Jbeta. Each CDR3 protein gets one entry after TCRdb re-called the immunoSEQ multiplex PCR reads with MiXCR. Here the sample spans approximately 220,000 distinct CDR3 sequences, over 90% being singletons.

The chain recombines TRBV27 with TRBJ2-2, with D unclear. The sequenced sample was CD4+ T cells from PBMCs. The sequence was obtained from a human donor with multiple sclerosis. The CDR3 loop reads CASSRVTGELFF. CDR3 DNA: TGTGCCAGCAGCCGAGTAACCGGGGAGCTGTTTTTT.